The 10 T cell receptor beta chains below were found in one sample sequenced in a study of regulatory T cells in long-lasting Graves disease. As to time point: persistent/refractory GD, antithyroid drugs over 5 years with positive TRAb. Scientists built the TCR library using RNA that was extracted from PBMCs. Arm-PCR of CDR3 regions with iRepertoire HTBI primers generated TCR beta libraries. Each CDR3 protein is one row after TCRdb ran MiXCR on the multiplex PCR reads. The sample yields over 450,000 distinct CDR3 sequences, roughly a fifth seen once. The source was peripheral blood mononuclear cells (PBMCs), collected when the disease was refractory, from a patient treated with antithyroid drugs. These receptor sequences come from a female donor with Graves disease.

This clonotype came up many times. This chain links TRBV6-1 with TRBJ2-7, with D uncertain. V lost 6 bases, J lost 4 bases, and 7 bases lay in between. Germline V gene sequence: CDR1 MNHNS, CDR2 SASEGT. CDR3 length equals 11 residues. The CDR3, as DNA: TGTGCCAGCAGGGGGTGGTACGAGCAGTACTTC. This translates into CASRGWYEQYF.

This clonotype was counted many times. The chain is built from TRBV6-2 or TRBV6-3 and TRBJ2-4; 8 bases are shared with TRBD2. Trimming cost V 2 bases and J 2 bases; bases outside gene matches: 2. Germline CDR1 MNHEY, CDR2 SVGEGT. This CDR3 region has 15 residues. As DNA, the CDR3 is TGTGCCAGCAGTTACGCGGGGGGAACCAAAAACATTCAGTACTTC. This translates into CASSYAGGTKNIQYF.

The V and J genes are TRBV12-3 or TRBV12-4 and TRBJ2-7, with D maybe TRBD1 (6 bases). CDR3 length equals 12 residues. Trimming took off 10 bases at V and 5 bases at J, with 15 bases between the two ends. The CDR3 nucleotides are TGTGCCACCCAAAACAGGGTTCACGAGCAGTACTTC. Its protein is CATQNRVHEQYF.

In this sample, this clonotype turned up many times. This chain joins TRBV6-9 and TRBJ2-7, with a weak D call TRBD2 (6 bases). The CDR3 is 17 residues long. Trimming left V 3 bases short and J 2 bases short, with 20 bases between. Germline V gene sequence: CDR1 MNHGY, CDR2 SVAAGI. DNA of the CDR3: TGTGCCAGCAGTTACGCCGAGGGCCGACTAGAGGCCTACGAGCAGTACTTC. Its translation: CASSYAEGRLEAYEQYF.

This clonotype was detected only once. The chain employs TRBV18 and TRBJ1-1, with 8 bases that match TRBD1. This CDR3 is 16 amino acids long. V was pared by 6 bases and J by 0 bases, with 9 bases of the junction left unmatched. The germline V gene has CDR1 KGHSH and CDR2 LQKENI. The CDR3 DNA reads as TGTGCCAGCTCCCGCACCCTGGGACAGGTGAACACTGAAGCTTTCTTT. Translating it yields CASSRTLGQVNTEAFF.

Many counts were recorded for this clonotype. V and J are TRBV11-2 and TRBJ2-5; D gene ambiguous. Trimming took off 0 bases at V and 2 bases at J, with 4 bases between the two ends. The CDR3 loop spans 13 amino acids. Per germline, CDR1 SGHAT and CDR2 FQNNGV. This chain's CDR3 is CASSLEHQETQYF. In DNA form, the CDR3 reads TGTGCCAGCAGCTTAGAACATCAAGAGACCCAGTACTTC. Variable domain in full (rest from reference TRBV11-2 and TRBJ2-5): EAGVAQSPRYKIIEKRQSVAFWCNPISGHATLYWYQQILGQGPKLLIQFQNNGVVDDSQLPKDRFSAERLKGVDSTLKIQPAKLEDSAVYLCASSLEHQETQYFGPGTRLLVL.

Of note for this clonotype: At one of its ends the junction is not consistent with the germline gene, which may arise from a read error. This chain connects TRBV7-2 to TRBJ2-7; D gene ambiguous. Germline CDR1 SGHTA, CDR2 FQGNSA. The CDR3 is made up of 11 amino acids. The CDR3 sequence is CASSLAYEQHF. CDR3 in DNA: TGTGCCAGCAGCTTAGCGTACGAGCAGCACTTC.

There are many counts of this clonotype. The rearrangement uses TRBV27 and TRBJ2-3; 10 bases are shared with TRBD1. Unmatched junction bases numbered 22, after V lost 6 bases and J lost 13 bases. This CDR3 comprises 17 residues. Germline V gives CDR1 MNHEY, CDR2 SMNVEV (reference sequence). The CDR3 bases are TGTGCCAGCAGATCTACCACCGGGACAGGGGATCTGGGTAACGAGTATTTT. It encodes CASRSTTGTGDLGNEYF.

This clonotype was detected a few times. The chain has TRBV4-1 and TRBJ1-4; no firm D call. V was clipped by 4 bases and J by 8 bases, with 23 bases between them. The germline CDR1 and CDR2 sequences are MGHRA and YSYEKL. This CDR3 is built from 17 residues. CDR3 DNA sequence: TGCGCCAGCAGCCTCCTCGACTTGGCAGCCTCTAGGGAAAAACTGTTTTTT. Amino acid sequence: CASSLLDLAASREKLFF.

Regarding this clonotype: Given a much more abundant clone one base away, this may be a read error. The genes are TRBV5-1 and TRBJ1-5, with TRBD1 as a possible D gene (5 bases). CDR1 SGHRS and CDR2 YFSETQ come from the germline V gene. The CDR3 loop spans 14 amino acids. The chain's CDR3 is CASSWAEDNQPRHF. The CDR3 DNA follows: TGCGCCAGCAGCTGGGCGGAGGACAATCAGCCCCGGCATTTT.